The 14 T cell receptor beta chains listed next were all sequenced from one sample in a study of shared clonotypes between healthy human individuals. The method was immunoSEQ multiplex PCR; TCRdb's version includes in-frame clones alone and lacks a portion of them. Among over a million clones, more than 95% were seen once, and the ten largest hold about 1.2%. Sequenced material: naive CD4+ T cells sorted from blood. Specified subset: CD45RA+ positively selected. These receptors all stem from a man aged 30-40 years in good health.

The rearrangement links TRBV28 to TRBJ2-1, with TRBD2 matching over 8 bases. The trim removed 2 bases at V and 4 bases at J, leaving 10 bases unmatched. Germline V gene data show CDR1 as MDHEN and CDR2 as SYDVKM. The CDR3 runs to 17 residues. The CDR3 DNA follows: TGTGCCAGCAGTTTAAGTCTCAGCGGGGGCTCATACAATGAGCAGTTCTTC. Translated, it gives CASSLSLSGGSYNEQFF.

The J gene is TRBJ1-2, the V gene TRBV11-2; D might be TRBD1 (6 bases). CDR1 and CDR2 (germline): SGHAT, FQNNGV. The V end was cut by 5 bases, the J end by 5 bases, with 18 bases between. The CDR3 covers 15 residues. As DNA, the CDR3 is TGTGCCAGCAGCCCAGAAAGGACAGCCAAATATGGCTACACCTTC. This encodes CASSPERTAKYGYTF.

J is TRBJ1-1 and V is TRBV27; maybe TRBD1 (6 bases). The CDR3 spans 14 residues. Germline V gives CDR1 MNHEY, CDR2 SMNVEV (reference sequence). V was pared by 8 bases and J by 8 bases, with 21 bases between. The chain's CDR3 is CASRSDRPRSEAFF. The CDR3, as DNA: TGTGCCAGCCGATCTGACAGGCCCCGCTCCGAAGCTTTCTTT.

This clone was observed once. For the CDR3, the DNA is TGTGCCAGCAGGTCGGGAACAGCCTACACCGGGGAGCTGTTTTTT. Protein product: CASRSGTAYTGELFF. The chain uses TRBV2 and TRBJ2-2; maybe TRBD2 (5 bases). From germline, CDR1 is SNHLY and CDR2 FYNNEI. V was trimmed by 6 bases and J by 3 bases, leaving 14 bases between them. The CDR3 sequence is 15 residues long.

The rearrangement links TRBV10-2 to TRBJ2-1; the match to TRBD2 covers 10 bases. This CDR3 region has 18 residues. Germline V gene lookup returns CDR1 WSHSY and CDR2 SAAADI. V gave up 2 bases and J gave up 5 bases; unmatched junction bases: 12. CDR3 sequence (DNA): TGCGCCAGCAGTGAGCTAAACCCACTAGCGGGAACAGACAATGAGCAGTTCTTC. Translation: CASSELNPLAGTDNEQFF.

The CDR3: CAISESAASTDTQYF. CDR3 coding DNA: TGTGCCATCAGTGAGTCCGCGGCTAGCACAGATACGCAGTATTTT. The chain is built from TRBV10-3 and TRBJ2-3; the D is unclear. The CDR3 has 15 amino acids. Trimming removed 0 bases from V and 0 bases from J, with 7 bases in between. Germline CDR1 reads ENHRY; CDR2 reads SYGVKD.

The count of this clone is one. The V gene is TRBV2, the J gene TRBJ1-5; D may be TRBD1 (6 bases). V shed 6 bases and J shed 3 bases, with 15 bases lying between them. CDR3 size: 15 residues. Germline CDR1 and CDR2: SNHLY and FYNNEI. The CDR3 region has the DNA TGTGCCAGCAGGCGGACAGACAATATCAATCAGCCCCAGCATTTT. This codes for CASRRTDNINQPQHF.

The V gene is TRBV5-1, the J gene TRBJ1-2; D ambiguous. Germline-derived CDR1 and CDR2 are SGHRS and YFSETQ. V lost 1 base and J lost 3, with 7 bases in between. The CDR3 has 13 residues. The CDR3 bases are TGCGCCAGCAGCTTGAGTCGGCACTATGGCTACACCTTC. It specifies CASSLSRHYGYTF.

The rearrangement uses TRBV11-3 and TRBJ2-1; 7 nucleotides agree with TRBD1. CDR1 and CDR2 (germline): SGHNT, YENEEA. The CDR3 consists of 15 residues. Losses at the gene ends were 1 base for V and 1 base for J; bases not matched to a gene: 1. The DNA for the CDR3 is TGTGCCAGCAGCTTAGGGGACAGATCCTACAATGAGCAGTTCTTC. Its protein product is CASSLGDRSYNEQFF.

The rearrangement uses TRBV5-1 and TRBJ1-5, with TRBD1 identical over 9 bases. V trimming: 1 base; J trimming: 6 bases; junction bases outside the gene matches: 5. Germline V gene lookup returns CDR1 SGHRS and CDR2 YFSETQ. The CDR3 is 15 residues long. CDR3 protein: CASSLTTGGSQPQHF. CDR3 nucleotide sequence: TGCGCCAGCAGCTTGACAACAGGGGGCAGTCAGCCCCAGCATTTT.

This clone came up a few times. This rearrangement joins TRBV2 to TRBJ2-7, with 10 bases lining up with TRBD1. Trimming removed 6 bases from V and 5 bases from J; junction bases left unmatched: 10. The germline V gene has CDR1 SNHLY and CDR2 FYNNEI. This CDR3 comprises 15 residues. CDR3 in amino acids: CASRMGQGFENEQYF. CDR3 nucleotide sequence: TGTGCCAGCAGGATGGGACAGGGGTTCGAAAACGAGCAGTACTTC. Full variable domain (outside the CDR3, taken from reference TRBV2 and TRBJ2-7): EPEVTQTPSHQVTQMGQEVILRCVPISNHLYFYWYRQILGQKVEFLVSFYNNEISEKSEIFDDQFSVERPDGSNFTLKIRSTKLEDSAMYFCASRMGQGFENEQYFGPGTRLTVT.

The rearrangement uses TRBV10-3 and TRBJ2-3, with 10 bases that match TRBD2. This CDR3 has 13 amino acids. The germline gives CDR1 ENHRY, CDR2 SYGVKD. The V gene end was trimmed by 10 bases and the J gene end by 3 bases; junction bases not matched to a gene: 4. In DNA, the CDR3 is TGTGCCACGGGACTAGCGCGAACAGATACGCAGTATTTT. Translating gives CATGLARTDTQYF.

V and J are TRBV4-2 and TRBJ2-2; possible D gene TRBD2, 6 bases. The CDR3 sequence is 18 residues long. CDR1 LGHNA and CDR2 YNFKEQ come from the germline V gene. V lost 1 base and J 4 bases, leaving 19 bases between the germline ends. CDR3 sequence (DNA): TGTGCCAGCAGCCAAGTCCGGTGGGGGGTTGCCAGCACCGGGGAGCTGTTTTTT. This gives the protein CASSQVRWGVASTGELFF.

The chain couples TRBV7-6 to TRBJ2-3, with 14 bases lining up with TRBD2. Germline-derived CDR1 and CDR2 are SGHVS and FNYEAQ. The ends lost 3 bases at V and 1 base at J; junction bases unmatched: 0. The CDR3 totals 16 residues. The DNA for the CDR3 is TGTGCCAGCAGCTTGGGACTAGCGGGGGGCACAGATACGCAGTATTTT. It translates to CASSLGLAGGTDTQYF.